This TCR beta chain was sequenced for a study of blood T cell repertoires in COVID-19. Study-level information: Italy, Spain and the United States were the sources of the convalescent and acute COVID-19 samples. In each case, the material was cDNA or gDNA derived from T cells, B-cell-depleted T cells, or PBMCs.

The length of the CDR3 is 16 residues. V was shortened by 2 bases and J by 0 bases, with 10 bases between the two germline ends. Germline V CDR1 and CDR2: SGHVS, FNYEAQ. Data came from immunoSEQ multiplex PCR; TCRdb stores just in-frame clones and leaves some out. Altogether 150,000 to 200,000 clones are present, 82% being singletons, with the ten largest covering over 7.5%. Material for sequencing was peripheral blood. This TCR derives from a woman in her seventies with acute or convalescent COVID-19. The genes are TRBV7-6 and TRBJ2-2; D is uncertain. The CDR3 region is CASSLSYPPNTGELFF. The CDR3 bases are TGTGCCAGCAGCTTATCCTACCCGCCGAACACCGGGGAGCTGTTTTTT.